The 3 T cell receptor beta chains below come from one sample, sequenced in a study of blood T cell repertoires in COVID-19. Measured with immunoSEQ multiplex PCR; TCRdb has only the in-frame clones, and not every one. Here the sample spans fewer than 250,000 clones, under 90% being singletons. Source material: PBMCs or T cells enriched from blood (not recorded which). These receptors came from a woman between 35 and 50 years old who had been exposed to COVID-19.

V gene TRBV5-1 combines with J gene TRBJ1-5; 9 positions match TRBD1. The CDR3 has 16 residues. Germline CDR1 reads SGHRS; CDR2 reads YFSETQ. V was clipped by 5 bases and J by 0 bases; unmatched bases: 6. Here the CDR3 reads CASRGDREISNQPQHF. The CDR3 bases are TGCGCCAGCAGGGGGGACAGGGAAATTAGCAATCAGCCCCAGCATTTT.

CDR3 protein: CASSQGQGSYGYTF. The CDR3, as DNA: TGTGCCAGCAGCCAAGGACAGGGTTCCTATGGCTACACCTTC. The genes are TRBV4-2 and TRBJ1-2; 7 bases agree with TRBD1. The trim removed 1 base at V and 4 bases at J, leaving 3 bases unmatched. This CDR3 contains 14 residues. Germline V gene lookup returns CDR1 LGHNA and CDR2 YNFKEQ.

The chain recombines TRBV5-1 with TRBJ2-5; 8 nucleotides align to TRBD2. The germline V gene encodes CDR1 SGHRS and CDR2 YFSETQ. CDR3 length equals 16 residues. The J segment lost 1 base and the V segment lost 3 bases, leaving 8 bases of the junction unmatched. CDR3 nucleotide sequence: TGCGCCAGCAGCTCCTCTAGCAGCGGGGGCCAAGAGACCCAGTACTTC. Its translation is CASSSSSSGGQETQYF.